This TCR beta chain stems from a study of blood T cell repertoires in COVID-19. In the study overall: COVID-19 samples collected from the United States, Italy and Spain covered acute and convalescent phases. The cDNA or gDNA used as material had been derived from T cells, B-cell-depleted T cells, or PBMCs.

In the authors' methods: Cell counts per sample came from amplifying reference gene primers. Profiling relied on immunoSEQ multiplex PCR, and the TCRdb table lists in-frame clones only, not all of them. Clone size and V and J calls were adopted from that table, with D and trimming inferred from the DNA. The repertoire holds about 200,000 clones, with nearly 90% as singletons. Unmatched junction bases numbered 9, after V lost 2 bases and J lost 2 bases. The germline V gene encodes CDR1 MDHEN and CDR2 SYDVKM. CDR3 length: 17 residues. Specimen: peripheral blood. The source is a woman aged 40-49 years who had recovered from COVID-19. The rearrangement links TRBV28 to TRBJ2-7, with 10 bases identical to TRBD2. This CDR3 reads CASSLPESGRAAYEQYF. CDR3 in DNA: TGTGCCAGCAGTTTACCTGAAAGCGGGAGGGCCGCCTACGAGCAGTACTTC.